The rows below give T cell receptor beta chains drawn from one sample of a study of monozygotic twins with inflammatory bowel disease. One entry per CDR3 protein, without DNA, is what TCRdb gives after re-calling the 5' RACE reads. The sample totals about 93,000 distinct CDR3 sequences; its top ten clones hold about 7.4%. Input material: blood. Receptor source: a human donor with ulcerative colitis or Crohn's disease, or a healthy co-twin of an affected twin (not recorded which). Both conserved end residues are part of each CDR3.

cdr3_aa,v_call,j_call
CASSKGLSPSYEQYF,TRBV6-1,TRBJ2-7
CASNNRAEAFF,TRBV2,TRBJ1-1
CSARLLHRSYNEQFF,TRBV20-1,TRBJ2-1
CSASLTVQETQYF,TRBV20-1,TRBJ2-5
CASSPQADTQYF,TRBV11-2,TRBJ2-3
CDSSLGVGTTDTQYF,TRBV7-7,TRBJ2-3
CASSSGGGTEAFF,TRBV12-3/TRBV12-4,TRBJ1-1
CASSPLGPGEQYF,TRBV5-1,TRBJ2-7
CAISARQVATNEKLFF,TRBV10-3,TRBJ1-4
CASSQEGVWTQYF,TRBV3-1,TRBJ2-5
CASRRTSGGYNEQFF,TRBV12-3/TRBV12-4,TRBJ2-1
CASSYLTSSGANVLTF,TRBV6-2/TRBV6-3,TRBJ2-6
CATSERTESYGYTF,TRBV24-1,TRBJ1-2
CASSPTGQVNSPLHF,TRBV18,TRBJ1-6
CASSLSTGKATEAFF,TRBV27,TRBJ1-1
CASSQSAPSNQPQHF,TRBV16,TRBJ1-5
CASSSGPLEQYF,TRBV7-2,TRBJ2-7
CASSTGFETQYF,TRBV7-7,TRBJ2-5
CASSPSSTDTQYF,TRBV7-2,TRBJ2-3
CASSRDENTEAFF,TRBV12-3/TRBV12-4,TRBJ1-1
CASSYFDGSYEQYF,TRBV5-1,TRBJ2-7
CASSSLSSYNEQFF,TRBV7-2,TRBJ2-1
CSASLGQGVRNEQFF,TRBV29-1,TRBJ2-1
CASSETGQKATNEKLFF,TRBV7-2,TRBJ1-4
CSAWYSEETQYF,TRBV29-1,TRBJ2-5
CASSENLSFYEQFF,TRBV6-4,TRBJ2-1
CASSLRLAGSNEQFF,TRBV27,TRBJ2-1
CASSLEGTGDSPLHF,TRBV7-9,TRBJ1-6
CASRGRPNSPLHF,TRBV25-1,TRBJ1-6
CASRGEAEKLFF,TRBV5-1,TRBJ1-4
CASSLAVGNWDTEAFF,TRBV5-1,TRBJ1-1
CASSLDGAPDNSPLHF,TRBV5-1,TRBJ1-6